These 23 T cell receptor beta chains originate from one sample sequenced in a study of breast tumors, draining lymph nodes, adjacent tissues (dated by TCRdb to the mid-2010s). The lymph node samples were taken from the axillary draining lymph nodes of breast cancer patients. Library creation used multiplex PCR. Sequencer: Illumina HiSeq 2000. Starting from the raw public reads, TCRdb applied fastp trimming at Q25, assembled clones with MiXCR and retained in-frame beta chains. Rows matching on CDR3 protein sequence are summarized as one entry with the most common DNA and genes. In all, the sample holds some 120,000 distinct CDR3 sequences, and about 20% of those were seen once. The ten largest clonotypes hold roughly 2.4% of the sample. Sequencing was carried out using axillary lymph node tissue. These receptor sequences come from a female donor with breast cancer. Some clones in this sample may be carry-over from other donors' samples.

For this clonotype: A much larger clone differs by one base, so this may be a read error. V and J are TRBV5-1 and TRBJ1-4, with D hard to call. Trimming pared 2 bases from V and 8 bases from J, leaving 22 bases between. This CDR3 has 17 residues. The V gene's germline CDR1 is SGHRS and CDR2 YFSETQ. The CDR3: CASSFGLTDANGEKLFF. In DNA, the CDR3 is TGCGCCAGCAGCTTTGGCCTGACGGACGCAAACGGAGAAAAACTGTTTTTT.

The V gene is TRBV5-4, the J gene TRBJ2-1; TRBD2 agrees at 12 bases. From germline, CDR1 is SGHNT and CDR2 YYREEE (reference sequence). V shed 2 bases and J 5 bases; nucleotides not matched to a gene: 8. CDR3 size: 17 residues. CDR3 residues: CASSFPLGTSGHNEQFF. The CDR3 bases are TGTGCCAGCAGCTTCCCTTTAGGGACTAGCGGGCACAATGAGCAGTTCTTC. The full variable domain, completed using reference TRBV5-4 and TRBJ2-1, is ETGVTQSPTHLIKTRGQQVTLRCSSQSGHNTVSWYQQALGQGPQFIFQYYREEENGRGNFPPRFSGLQFPNYSSELNVNALELDDSALYLCASSFPLGTSGHNEQFFGPGTRLTVL.

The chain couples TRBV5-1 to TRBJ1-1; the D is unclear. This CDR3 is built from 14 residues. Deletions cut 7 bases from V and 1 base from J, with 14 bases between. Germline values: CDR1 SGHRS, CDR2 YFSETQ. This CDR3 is CASFPGWGNTEAFF. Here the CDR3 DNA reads TGCGCCAGCTTCCCCGGATGGGGGAACACTGAAGCTTTCTTT.

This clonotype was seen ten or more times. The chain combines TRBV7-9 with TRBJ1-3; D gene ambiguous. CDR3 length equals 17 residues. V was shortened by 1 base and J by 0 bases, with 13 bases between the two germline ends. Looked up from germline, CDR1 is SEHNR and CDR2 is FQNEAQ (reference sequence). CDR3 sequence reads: CASSLGEGRISGNTIYF. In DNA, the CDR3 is TGTGCCAGCAGCTTAGGAGAAGGCAGGATCTCTGGAAACACCATATATTTT.

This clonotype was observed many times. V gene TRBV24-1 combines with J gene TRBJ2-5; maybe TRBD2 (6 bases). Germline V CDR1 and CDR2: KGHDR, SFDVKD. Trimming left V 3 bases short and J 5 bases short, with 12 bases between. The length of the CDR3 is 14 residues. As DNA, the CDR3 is TGTGCCACCAGTGATGCGGGACGAGGGGAGACCCAGTACTTC. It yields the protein CATSDAGRGETQYF.

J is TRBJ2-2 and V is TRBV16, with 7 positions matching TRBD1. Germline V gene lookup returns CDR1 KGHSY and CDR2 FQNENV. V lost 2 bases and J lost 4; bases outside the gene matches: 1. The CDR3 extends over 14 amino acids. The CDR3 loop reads CASSQGTVTGELFF. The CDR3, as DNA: TGTGCCAGCAGCCAAGGGACAGTCACCGGGGAGCTGTTTTTT.

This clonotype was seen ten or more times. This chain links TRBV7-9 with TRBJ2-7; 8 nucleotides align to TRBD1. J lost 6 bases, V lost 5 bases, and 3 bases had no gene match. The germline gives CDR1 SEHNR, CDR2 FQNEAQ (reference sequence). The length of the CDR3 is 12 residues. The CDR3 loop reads CASSTTGGEQYF. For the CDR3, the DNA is TGTGCCAGCAGCACTACAGGGGGCGAGCAGTACTTC.

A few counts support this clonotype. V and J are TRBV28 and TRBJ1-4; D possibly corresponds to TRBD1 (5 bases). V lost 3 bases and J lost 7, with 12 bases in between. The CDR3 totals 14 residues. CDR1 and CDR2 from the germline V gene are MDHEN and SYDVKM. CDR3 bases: TGTGCCAGCAGTTTTTTCCAGGGAGGTGAAAAACTGTTTTTT. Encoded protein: CASSFFQGGEKLFF.

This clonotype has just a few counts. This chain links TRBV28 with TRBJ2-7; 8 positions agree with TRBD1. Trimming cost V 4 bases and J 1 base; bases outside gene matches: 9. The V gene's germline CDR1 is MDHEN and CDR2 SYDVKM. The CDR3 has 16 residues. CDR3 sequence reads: CASSYAGGLTSYEQYF. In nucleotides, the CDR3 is TGTGCCAGCAGTTACGCAGGGGGCTTAACATCCTACGAGCAGTACTTC.

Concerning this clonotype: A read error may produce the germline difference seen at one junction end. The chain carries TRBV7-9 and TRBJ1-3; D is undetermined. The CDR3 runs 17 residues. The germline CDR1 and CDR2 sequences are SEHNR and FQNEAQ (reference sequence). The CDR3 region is CASRNPQEPSSGNTVYF. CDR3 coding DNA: TGTGCCAGCAGGAACCCCCAGGAGCCGTCCTCTGGAAACACCGTATATTTT.

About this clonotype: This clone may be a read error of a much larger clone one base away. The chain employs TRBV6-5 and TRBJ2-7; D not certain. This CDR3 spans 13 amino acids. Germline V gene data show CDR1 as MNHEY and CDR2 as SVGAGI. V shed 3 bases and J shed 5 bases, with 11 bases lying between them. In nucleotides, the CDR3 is TGTGCCAGCAGTTATACCAGTAGTCACGAGCAGTACTTC. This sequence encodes CASSYTSSHEQYF.

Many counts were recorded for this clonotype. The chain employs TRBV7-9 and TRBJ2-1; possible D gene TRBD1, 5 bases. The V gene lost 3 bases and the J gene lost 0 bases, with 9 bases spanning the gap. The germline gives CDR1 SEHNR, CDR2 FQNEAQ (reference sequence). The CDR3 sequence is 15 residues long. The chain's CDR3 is CASSFRDDSYNEQFF. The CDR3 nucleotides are TGTGCCAGCAGCTTCAGGGATGACTCCTACAATGAGCAGTTCTTC.

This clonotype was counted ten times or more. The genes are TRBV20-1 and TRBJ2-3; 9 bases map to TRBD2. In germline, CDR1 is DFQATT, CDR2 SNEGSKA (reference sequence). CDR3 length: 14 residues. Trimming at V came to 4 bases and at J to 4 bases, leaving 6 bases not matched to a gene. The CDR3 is CSANGGRAPDTQYF. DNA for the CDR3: TGCAGTGCTAACGGCGGGAGGGCCCCAGATACGCAGTATTTT.

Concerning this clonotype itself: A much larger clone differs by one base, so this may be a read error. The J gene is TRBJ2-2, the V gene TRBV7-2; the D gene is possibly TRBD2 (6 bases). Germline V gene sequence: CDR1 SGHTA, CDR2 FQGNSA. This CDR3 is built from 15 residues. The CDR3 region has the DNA TGTGCCAGCAGCTCCTCTAGCGCTTACACCGGGGAGCCGTTTTTT. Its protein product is CASSSSSAYTGEPFF.

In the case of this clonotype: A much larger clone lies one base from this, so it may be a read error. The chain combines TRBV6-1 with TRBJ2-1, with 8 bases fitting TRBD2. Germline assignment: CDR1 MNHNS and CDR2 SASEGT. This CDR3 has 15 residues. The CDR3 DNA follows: TGTGCCAGCAGTGAAACGCGGGAGGCGGGCAATGAGCAGTGCTTC. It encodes CASSETREAGNEQCF.

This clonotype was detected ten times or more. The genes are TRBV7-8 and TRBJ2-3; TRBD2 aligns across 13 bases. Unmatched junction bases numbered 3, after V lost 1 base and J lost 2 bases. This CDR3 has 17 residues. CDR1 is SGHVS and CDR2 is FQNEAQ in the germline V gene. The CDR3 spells CASSLVTSGRSTDTQYF. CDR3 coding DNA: TGTGCCAGCAGCTTAGTGACTAGCGGGAGGTCCACAGATACGCAGTATTTT.

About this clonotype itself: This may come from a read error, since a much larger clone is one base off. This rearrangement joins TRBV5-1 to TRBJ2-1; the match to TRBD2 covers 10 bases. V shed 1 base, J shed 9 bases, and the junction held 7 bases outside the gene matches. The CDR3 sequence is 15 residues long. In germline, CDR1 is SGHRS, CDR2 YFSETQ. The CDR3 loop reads CASSLSSGSFSEQFF. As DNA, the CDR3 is TGCGCCAGCAGCTTGTCTAGCGGGAGTTTTAGTGAGCAGTTCTTC.

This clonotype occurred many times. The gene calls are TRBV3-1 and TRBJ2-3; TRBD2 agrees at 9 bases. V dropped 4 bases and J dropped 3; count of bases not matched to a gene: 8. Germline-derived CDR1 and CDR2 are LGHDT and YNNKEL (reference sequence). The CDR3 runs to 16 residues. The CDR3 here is CASSPLAGRGTDTQYF. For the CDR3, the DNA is TGTGCCAGCAGCCCCCTAGCGGGAAGGGGGACAGATACGCAGTATTTT.

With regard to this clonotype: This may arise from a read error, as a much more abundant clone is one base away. CDR3 in DNA: TGTGCCAGCAGTTCTAGCGGAGGTGAGCAGTTCTTC. It translates to CASSSSGGEQFF. J is TRBJ2-1 and V is TRBV5-5; TRBD2 matches 7 bases. Per the germline V gene, CDR1 is SGHKS and CDR2 is YYEKEE (reference sequence). Trimming at V came to 5 bases and at J to 9 bases, leaving 5 bases not matched to a gene. CDR3 size: 12 residues.

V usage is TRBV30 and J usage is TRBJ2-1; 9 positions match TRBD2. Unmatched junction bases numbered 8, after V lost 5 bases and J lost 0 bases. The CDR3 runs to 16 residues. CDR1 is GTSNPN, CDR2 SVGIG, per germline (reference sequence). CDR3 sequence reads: CAWLRFSGSSYNEQFF. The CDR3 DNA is TGTGCCTGGCTTCGCTTTAGCGGGAGCTCCTACAATGAGCAGTTCTTC.

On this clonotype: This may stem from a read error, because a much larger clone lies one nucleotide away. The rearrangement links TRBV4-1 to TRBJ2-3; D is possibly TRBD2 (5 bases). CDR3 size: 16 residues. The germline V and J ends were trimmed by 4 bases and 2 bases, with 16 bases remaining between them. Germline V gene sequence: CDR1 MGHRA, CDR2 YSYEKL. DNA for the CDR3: TGCGCCAGCAGCCCCGACCCAGTGGGAGTCACAGATACGCAGTATTTT. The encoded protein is CASSPDPVGVTDTQYF.

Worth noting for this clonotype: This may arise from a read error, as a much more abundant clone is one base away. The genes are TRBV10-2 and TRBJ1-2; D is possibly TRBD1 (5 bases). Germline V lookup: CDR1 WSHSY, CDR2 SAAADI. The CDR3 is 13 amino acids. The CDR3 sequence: CASSETRVRGYAF. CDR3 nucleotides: TGCGCCAGCAGTGAGACCCGGGTGAGGGGCTACGCCTTC.

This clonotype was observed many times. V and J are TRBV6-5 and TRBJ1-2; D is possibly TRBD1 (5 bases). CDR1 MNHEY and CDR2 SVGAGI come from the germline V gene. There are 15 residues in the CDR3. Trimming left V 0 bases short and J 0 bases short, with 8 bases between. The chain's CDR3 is CASSYSMTANYGYTF. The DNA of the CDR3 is TGTGCCAGCAGTTACTCGATGACAGCTAACTATGGCTACACCTTC.